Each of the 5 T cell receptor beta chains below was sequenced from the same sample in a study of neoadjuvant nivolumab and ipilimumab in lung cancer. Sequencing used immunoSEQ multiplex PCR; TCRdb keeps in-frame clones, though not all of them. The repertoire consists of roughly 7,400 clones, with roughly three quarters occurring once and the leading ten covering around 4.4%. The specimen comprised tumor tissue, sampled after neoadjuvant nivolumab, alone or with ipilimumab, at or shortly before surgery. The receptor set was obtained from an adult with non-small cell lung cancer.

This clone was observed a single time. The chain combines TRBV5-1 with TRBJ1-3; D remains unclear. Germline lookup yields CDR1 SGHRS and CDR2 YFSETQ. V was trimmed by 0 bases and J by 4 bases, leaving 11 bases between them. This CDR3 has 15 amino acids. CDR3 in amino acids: CASSLAGSGGNTIYF. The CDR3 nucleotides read TGCGCCAGCAGCTTGGCGGGGTCAGGAGGAAACACCATATATTTT.

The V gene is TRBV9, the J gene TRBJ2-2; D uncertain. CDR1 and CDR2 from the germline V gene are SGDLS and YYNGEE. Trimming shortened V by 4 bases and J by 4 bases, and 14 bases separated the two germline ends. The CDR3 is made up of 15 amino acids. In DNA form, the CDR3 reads TGTGCCAGCAGCCCCCGACAAGATCCCACCGGGGAGCTGTTTTTT. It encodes CASSPRQDPTGELFF.

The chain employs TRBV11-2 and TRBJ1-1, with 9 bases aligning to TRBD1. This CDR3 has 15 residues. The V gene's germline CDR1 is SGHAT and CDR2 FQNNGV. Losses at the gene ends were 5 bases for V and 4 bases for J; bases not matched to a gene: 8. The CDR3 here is CASSKTTGGPTEAFF. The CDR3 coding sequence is TGTGCCAGCAGCAAAACTACAGGGGGCCCCACTGAAGCTTTCTTT.

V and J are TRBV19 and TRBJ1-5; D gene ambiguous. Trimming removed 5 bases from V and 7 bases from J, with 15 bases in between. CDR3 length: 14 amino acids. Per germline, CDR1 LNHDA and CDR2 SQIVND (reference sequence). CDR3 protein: CASSLRWQGQPQHF. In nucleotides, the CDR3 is TGTGCCAGTAGTCTGAGGTGGCAAGGGCAGCCCCAGCATTTT.

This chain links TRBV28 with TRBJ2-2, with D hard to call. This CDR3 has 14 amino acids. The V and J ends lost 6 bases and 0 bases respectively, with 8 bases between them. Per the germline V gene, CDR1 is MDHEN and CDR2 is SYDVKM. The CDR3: CASSLHPNTGELFF. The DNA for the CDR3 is TGTGCCAGCAGCCTACACCCGAACACCGGGGAGCTGTTTTTT.